Listed below are T cell receptor beta chains from one sample, sequenced in a study of blood T cell repertoires in COVID-19. The data were produced by immunoSEQ multiplex PCR, yet TCRdb's version contains in-frame clones alone and is incomplete. The data contain some 180,000 clones, approximately 80% of them singletons. The specimen was PBMCs or T cells enriched from blood (not recorded which). The receptors come from a man aged 60 to 75 who had been exposed to COVID-19. Each CDR3 is given with its conserved first and last residue. Each record gives: CDR3 DNA, CDR3 protein, CDR3 length, D gene, V gene, J gene. A D gene is named only where the DNA matches it firmly.

TGTGCCAGCAGCTTAGTGACAGGGGGCGGGGGTGAAGCTTTCTTT	CASSLVTGGGGEAFF	15	TRBD1	TRBV7-2	TRBJ1-1
TGTGCCTGGAGCCCCACGACAGGGTTGAGGCACGAGCAGTACTTC	CAWSPTTGLRHEQYF	15	TRBD1	TRBV30	TRBJ2-7
TGTGCCAGCAGCCCTGGGAGTGGACTAGCGGGATACCTCGAGCAGTACTTC	CASSPGSGLAGYLEQYF	17	TRBD2	TRBV5-6	TRBJ2-7
TGCGCTCGGGGGACCGGGGAGACCCAGTACTTC	CARGTGETQYF	11	.	TRBV20-1	TRBJ2-5
TGTGCCTGGGGGCAGGGGAGGGATGGCTACACCTTC	CAWGQGRDGYTF	12	.	TRBV30	TRBJ1-2
TGTGCCTGGAGGGCAGGGGGAAGGGCTTTCTTT	CAWRAGGRAFF	11	TRBD1	TRBV30	TRBJ1-1
TGTGCCAGCAGCTTGCGCGGACAGGGGTACCCCGGGGAGCTGTTTTTT	CASSLRGQGYPGELFF	16	TRBD1	TRBV5-6	TRBJ2-2
TGCGCCAGCAGCCAAGACGCAGGAGGAGGGGTAAAGGGTACGCAGTATTTT	CASSQDAGGGVKGTQYF	17	.	TRBV4-1	TRBJ2-3
TGTGCCAGCAGTCTTATTTTTGATACGCAGTATTTT	CASSLIFDTQYF	12	.	TRBV28	TRBJ2-3
TGTGCCAGCAGGTCAACGGACAATTCGGGTGAAAAACTGTTTTTT	CASRSTDNSGEKLFF	15	.	TRBV3-1/TRBV3-2	TRBJ1-4
TGTGCCAGTAGTGACAGGGCCTACGAGCAGTACTTC	CASSDRAYEQYF	12	TRBD1	TRBV19	TRBJ2-7
TGTGCCAGCAGGCTCCTCTTAACCACCACAGGCGCCACCTTC	CASRLLLTTTGATF	14	.	TRBV2	TRBJ1-2
TGTGCCAGCAGTCGAGGGACAGGGGCACGCTATGGCTACACCTTC	CASSRGTGARYGYTF	15	TRBD1	TRBV28	TRBJ1-2
TGCGCCAGCAGCCAAGGGGCAGGGGGATTGAACACTGAAGCTTTCTTT	CASSQGAGGLNTEAFF	16	TRBD1	TRBV4-3	TRBJ1-1
TGTGCCAGCAGTGTAGGGACTAGCGGGCACGTCGGCCTAGATACGCAGTATTTT	CASSVGTSGHVGLDTQYF	18	TRBD2	TRBV5-6	TRBJ2-3